This T cell receptor beta chain is drawn from a study of T cell responses to AZD1222 COVID-19 vaccine. Study-wide results and caveats: Of the AZD1222 recipients, only five or six were seropositive at baseline. Nearly half of spike-specific TCRs reportedly go after variant regions that carry no mutations. Donors were largely white British and mainly female; clonal diversity was possibly underestimated.

Using immunoSEQ multiplex PCR, the repertoire was profiled, and TCRdb retains in-frame clones only, with some absent. The repertoire includes more than 85,000 clones, 88% of them detected once, and around 2.5% sits in the top ten. There are 13 residues in the CDR3. Germline CDR1 is MNHEY and CDR2 is SVGAGI. Trimming took 8 bases from V and 2 from J, leaving 11 bases between them. Comment on this clone: Antigen specificity is unknown.

The sequence derives from an adult in good health. J is TRBJ2-3 and V is TRBV6-5; unclear D gene. The starting material was peripheral blood, obtained on day 0 of AZD1222 vaccination. The CDR3 is CASCKHFTDTQYF. The CDR3 coding sequence is TGTGCCAGCTGTAAACATTTCACAGATACGCAGTATTTT.